This T cell receptor beta chain was found in a study of Ad26.COV2.S vaccination and SARS-CoV-2 variants. Study-wide results and caveats: The TCR breadth and depth analyses may have understated or missed part of the total T cell responses. It was reported that spike-specific CD8+ and CD4+ T cell responses were substantially broad after vaccination. The study found higher spike-specific TCR breadth in vaccine than placebo recipients.

Comment on this clone: What it binds is unknown.

The V segment lost 8 bases and the J segment 6 bases; nucleotides outside the gene matches: 10. This CDR3 is built from 13 residues. Germline CDR1 is LNHDA and CDR2 is SQIVND (reference sequence). Clones were read by immunoSEQ multiplex PCR, and TCRdb kept only the in-frame ones, dropping some. The sample lists under 150,000 clones, roughly 89% occurring once. J is TRBJ2-7 and V is TRBV19; 7 nucleotides agree with TRBD1. Sample: peripheral blood, taken after recovery from COVID-19. This TCR was recovered from a human donor who had recovered from COVID-19. This CDR3 is CASGGEGTVEQYF. The CDR3 coding sequence is TGTGCCAGTGGAGGCGAAGGGACAGTCGAGCAGTACTTC.